These 27 T cell receptor beta chains originate from one sample sequenced in a study of Tregs in tolerant kidney transplant recipients. Sequenced by immunoSEQ multiplex PCR; TCRdb stores in-frame clones only, minus some. The sample records about 110,000 clones, roughly 90% being singletons. This specimen consisted of CD4+ T cells from blood, obtained before the transplant. These receptors came from a human donor who received a combined kidney and bone marrow transplant.

The chain is built from TRBV29-1 and TRBJ2-7; D might be TRBD2 (7 bases). V was cut by 4 bases and J by 2 bases, with 15 bases left in between. CDR3 length equals 14 residues. Germline V gene sequence: CDR1 SQVTM, CDR2 ANQGSEA. The CDR3 DNA reads as TGCAGCGTTGCTTCGGGGGGCAGGCCCTACGAGCAGTACTTC. Translated: CSVASGGRPYEQYF.

V gene TRBV28 combines with J gene TRBJ2-7; 8 bases are shared with TRBD1. The CDR3 consists of 15 residues. Germline assignment: CDR1 MDHEN and CDR2 SYDVKM. V lost 1 base and J lost 2; bases outside the gene matches: 4. The CDR3 spells CASSLFQGAPYEQYF. CDR3 DNA sequence: TGTGCCAGCAGTTTATTCCAGGGGGCCCCCTACGAGCAGTACTTC.

CDR3 DNA sequence: TGTGCCAGCTCGCCTCTGACAGAAGCCTACGAGCAGTACTTC. It codes for CASSPLTEAYEQYF. The genes are TRBV18 and TRBJ2-7, with D possibly TRBD1 on 5 matching bases. There are 14 residues in the CDR3. V lost 6 bases to trimming and J lost 2 bases, with 14 bases between them. Germline loops: CDR1 KGHSH, CDR2 LQKENI.

This clone showed up just once. J is TRBJ2-1 and V is TRBV9; 9 bases match TRBD2. J lost 4 bases, V lost 4 bases, and 6 bases had no gene match. The CDR3 contains 15 residues. CDR1 and CDR2 from the germline V gene are SGDLS and YYNGEE. CDR3 DNA sequence: TGTGCCAGCAGCCCCGTTAGCGGGGGATACAATGAGCAGTTCTTC. Its translation is CASSPVSGGYNEQFF.

The chain has TRBV19 and TRBJ2-7, with 7 positions matching TRBD1. Germline CDR1 and CDR2: LNHDA and SQIVND (reference sequence). CDR3 size: 15 residues. V dropped 1 base and J dropped 0; count of bases not matched to a gene: 3. The CDR3 region has the DNA TGTGCCAGTAGTATAGGGACAGGCCGCTCCTACGAGCAGTACTTC. Amino acid sequence: CASSIGTGRSYEQYF.

The chain carries TRBV7-2 and TRBJ2-5, with 8 bases identical to TRBD1. CDR3 length equals 15 residues. V was clipped by 2 bases and J by 4 bases; unmatched bases: 6. Germline V gene data show CDR1 as SGHTA and CDR2 as FQGNSA. CDR3 bases: TGTGCCAGCAGCTTACTGGACAGGGTTGTAGAGACCCAGTACTTC. Amino acids: CASSLLDRVVETQYF.

The chain joins TRBV7-2 to TRBJ1-2, with D tentatively TRBD1 (5 bases). This CDR3 is built from 16 residues. Per germline, CDR1 SGHTA and CDR2 FQGNSA. V lost 6 bases and J 2 bases, leaving 19 bases between the germline ends. This CDR3 is CASRPWVGGENYGYTF. CDR3 nucleotides: TGTGCCAGCAGGCCATGGGTGGGAGGGGAGAACTATGGCTACACCTTC. The variable domain in full, with the rest retrieved from reference TRBV7-2 and TRBJ1-2, is GAGVSQSPSNKVTEKGKDVELRCDPISGHTALYWYRQSLGQGLEFLIYFQGNSAPDKSGLPSDRFSAERTGGSVSTLTIQRTQQEDSAVYLCASRPWVGGENYGYTFGSGTRLTVV.

This rearrangement joins TRBV5-1 to TRBJ2-7; 7 positions match TRBD1. The CDR3 is made up of 14 amino acids. Per the germline V gene, CDR1 is SGHRS and CDR2 is YFSETQ. V lost 2 bases, J lost 7 bases, and 9 bases stayed unmatched. CDR3: CASSFQTGSGEQYF. CDR3 in DNA: TGCGCCAGCAGCTTTCAGACAGGGTCCGGGGAGCAGTACTTC.

On this clone itself: This CDR3 is also generated by other DNA sequences in the sample. The V and J genes are TRBV9 and TRBJ1-2; D uncertain. Per the germline V gene, CDR1 is SGDLS and CDR2 is YYNGEE. This CDR3 contains 12 residues. The V and J ends lost 0 bases and 4 bases respectively, with 4 bases between them. The CDR3 loop is CASSVDSYGYTF. The CDR3 coding sequence is TGTGCCAGCAGCGTAGACAGCTATGGCTACACCTTC.

The V gene is TRBV5-1, the J gene TRBJ1-3, with D maybe TRBD1 (5 bases). The CDR3 consists of 15 residues. The V gene's germline CDR1 is SGHRS and CDR2 YFSETQ. The ends were cut back, 4 bases at V and 0 bases at J, with 11 bases in the middle. The CDR3 sequence is CASSPRGGSGNTIYF. In nucleotides, the CDR3 is TGCGCCAGCAGCCCCCGGGGGGGCTCTGGAAACACCATATATTTT.

The rearrangement joins TRBV29-1 to TRBJ2-1, with TRBD1 as a possible D gene (5 bases). This CDR3 has 13 residues. The V end lost 5 bases, the J end lost 0 bases, and 8 bases lay between the germline ends. Germline V gene sequence: CDR1 SQVTM, CDR2 ANQGSEA. The CDR3 spells CSVQGNSYNEQFF. The CDR3 nucleotides read TGCAGCGTTCAGGGCAACTCCTACAATGAGCAGTTCTTC.

The chain couples TRBV5-8 to TRBJ2-6; D gene uncertain. The CDR3 is made up of 18 amino acids. Germline CDR1 reads SGHTS; CDR2 reads YDEGEE. Trimming cost V 0 bases and J 0 bases, with 13 bases left between them. CDR3 in amino acids: CASSLGAGSSSGANVLTF. CDR3 coding DNA: TGTGCCAGCAGCTTGGGGGCAGGTTCGAGCTCTGGGGCCAACGTCCTGACTTTC.

This clone was recorded only once. The chain employs TRBV11-2 and TRBJ1-3, with D uncertain. The CDR3 has 16 amino acids. The germline V and J ends were trimmed by 3 bases and 3 bases, with 15 bases remaining between them. Germline V gene sequence: CDR1 SGHAT, CDR2 FQNNGV. CDR3 region: CASSLDWVELGNTIYF. For the CDR3, the DNA is TGTGCCAGCAGCTTGGACTGGGTAGAACTTGGAAACACCATATATTTT.

This sequence joins TRBV11-2 and TRBJ2-4, with 7 bases lining up with TRBD2. CDR3 length: 17 residues. V shed 2 bases, J shed 8 bases, and the junction held 15 bases outside the gene matches. CDR1 is SGHAT, CDR2 FQNNGV, per germline. The CDR3 loop reads CASSLPSSGGLSHIQYF. The CDR3 DNA sequence: TGTGCCAGCAGCTTACCGAGTTCCGGGGGGTTAAGCCACATTCAGTACTTC.

The V call is TRBV6-5, the J call TRBJ2-1; possibly TRBD1 for D (6 bases). The V end lost 5 bases, the J end lost 1 base, and 9 bases lay between the germline ends. The CDR3 covers 14 residues. Germline lookup yields CDR1 MNHEY and CDR2 SVGAGI. CDR3 protein: CASSDRQSYNEQFF. CDR3 in DNA: TGTGCCAGCAGTGACAGGCAGTCCTACAATGAGCAGTTCTTC.

The genes are TRBV9 and TRBJ1-1; D not resolved. V lost 0 bases, J lost 3 bases, and 9 bases lay in between. The germline CDR1 and CDR2 sequences are SGDLS and YYNGEE. CDR3 size: 14 residues. The CDR3: CASSVVLYYTEAFF. The CDR3 nucleotides read TGTGCCAGCAGCGTAGTGTTATACTACACTGAAGCTTTCTTT.

The chain joins TRBV7-9 to TRBJ2-5, with D possibly TRBD2 on 6 matching bases. V lost 4 bases and J 5 bases, leaving 14 bases between the germline ends. Germline loops: CDR1 SEHNR, CDR2 FQNEAQ (reference sequence). This CDR3 comprises 14 residues. The CDR3 nucleotides read TGTGCCAGCAGCTCGACTAGGGTTCGGGAGACCCAGTACTTC. Protein product: CASSSTRVRETQYF. The full variable domain, completed using reference TRBV7-9 and TRBJ2-5, is DTGVSQNPRHKITKRGQNVTFRCDPISEHNRLYWYRQTLGQGPEFLTYFQNEAQLEKSRLLSDRFSAERPKGSFSTLEIQRTEQGDSAMYLCASSSTRVRETQYFGPGTRLLVL.

The V gene is TRBV15, the J gene TRBJ2-3; 10 bases agree with TRBD1. Germline values: CDR1 LNHNV, CDR2 YYDKDF (reference sequence). This CDR3 spans 15 amino acids. The V and J ends lost 8 bases and 6 bases, in that order; junction bases with no gene match: 11. CDR3 sequence (DNA): TGTGCCACCTCTCTGGGACAGGGGCCCCCGGATACGCAGTATTTT. Amino acid sequence: CATSLGQGPPDTQYF.

V gene TRBV19 combines with J gene TRBJ1-2; D is undetermined. The germline gives CDR1 LNHDA, CDR2 SQIVND (reference sequence). This CDR3 has 12 amino acids. Trimming left V 8 bases short and J 4 bases short, with 11 bases between. This CDR3 reads CASLDMGYGYTF. The CDR3 region has the DNA TGTGCCAGTCTTGACATGGGCTATGGCTACACCTTC.

The V gene is TRBV18, the J gene TRBJ1-2; D unresolved. The V and J ends lost 3 bases and 0 bases respectively, with 11 bases between them. Germline V gene data show CDR1 as KGHSH and CDR2 as LQKENI. The CDR3 has 15 amino acids. The CDR3 reads CASSPAGETNYGYTF. CDR3 nucleotides: TGTGCCAGCTCACCCGCGGGAGAAACTAACTATGGCTACACCTTC.

This clone was counted a single time. This chain links TRBV6-6 with TRBJ2-5; TRBD2 matches 13 bases. Germline loops: CDR1 MNHNY, CDR2 SVGAGI (reference sequence). This CDR3 is built from 16 residues. With V trimmed by 5 bases and J by 5 bases, 8 bases remained unmatched. As DNA, the CDR3 is TGTGCCAGCAGTAGACTAGCGGGAGGCACCGGGGAGACCCAGTACTTC. Amino acid sequence: CASSRLAGGTGETQYF.

The chain employs TRBV14 and TRBJ2-5; 8 nucleotides agree with TRBD2. Germline values: CDR1 SGHDN, CDR2 FVKESK. The trim removed 1 base at V and 4 bases at J, leaving 2 bases unmatched. CDR3 length: 14 residues. CDR3 sequence: CASSQAGTRETQYF. CDR3 DNA sequence: TGTGCCAGCAGCCAAGCCGGGACTAGAGAGACCCAGTACTTC.

This chain joins TRBV10-1 and TRBJ1-2; D not resolved. The CDR3 has 8 residues. Trimming pared 8 bases from V and 13 bases from J, leaving 8 bases between. Germline values: CDR1 WNHNN, CDR2 SYGVQD (reference sequence). CDR3 sequence (DNA): TGCGCCAGCCCGGAGGGCACCTTC. Protein sequence: CASPEGTF.

With respect to this clone: This specimen includes other DNA sequences encoding the same CDR3. The chain employs TRBV28 and TRBJ1-3; 7 bases align to TRBD1. The CDR3 runs 14 residues. Germline V CDR1 and CDR2: MDHEN, SYDVKM. The V and J ends lost 3 bases and 1 base, in that order; junction bases with no gene match: 0. The CDR3 loop reads CASSLTGSGNTIYF. In nucleotides, the CDR3 is TGTGCCAGCAGTTTGACAGGGTCTGGAAACACCATATATTTT.

V usage is TRBV6-6 and J usage is TRBJ1-1; possibly TRBD1 for D (5 bases). CDR3 length: 15 residues. V gave up 2 bases and J gave up 2 bases, with 12 bases separating them. CDR1 is MNHNY, CDR2 SVGAGI, per germline (reference sequence). The CDR3 DNA reads as TGTGCCAGCAGTTACGGCAAGACAGCAAACACTGAAGCTTTCTTT. It specifies CASSYGKTANTEAFF.

In this sample, this clone turned up once. This chain joins TRBV5-1 and TRBJ2-1; 12 nucleotides match TRBD2. The J segment lost 4 bases and the V segment lost 4 bases, leaving 3 bases of the junction unmatched. The CDR3 is 15 residues long. CDR1 is SGHRS and CDR2 is YFSETQ in the germline V gene. CDR3 protein: CASSRLAGEYNEQFF. In nucleotides, the CDR3 is TGCGCCAGCAGCCGACTAGCGGGGGAATACAATGAGCAGTTCTTC.

The CDR3 DNA is TGTGCCACCCGACAGGGGAAGGCAGATACGCAGTATTTT. Residues: CATRQGKADTQYF. The chain carries TRBV28 and TRBJ2-3; TRBD1 agrees at 8 bases. The CDR3 runs to 13 residues. V was pared by 10 bases and J by 4 bases, with 7 bases of the junction left unmatched. Germline CDR1 reads MDHEN; CDR2 reads SYDVKM.